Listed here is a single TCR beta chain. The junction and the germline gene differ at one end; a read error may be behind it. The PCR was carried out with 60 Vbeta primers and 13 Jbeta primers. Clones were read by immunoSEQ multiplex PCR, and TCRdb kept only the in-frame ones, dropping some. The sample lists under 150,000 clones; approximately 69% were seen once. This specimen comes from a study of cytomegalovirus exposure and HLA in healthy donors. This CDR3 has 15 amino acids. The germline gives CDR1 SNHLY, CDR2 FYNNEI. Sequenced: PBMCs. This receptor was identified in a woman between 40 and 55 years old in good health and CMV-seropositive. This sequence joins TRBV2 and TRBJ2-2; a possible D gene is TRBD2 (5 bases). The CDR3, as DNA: TGTGCCAGCAGTGAGGGCCAGTTGAACACCGGGGAGCTGCTTTTT. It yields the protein CASSEGQLNTGELLF.